This section outlines one T cell receptor beta chain sequence together with its context. This specimen belongs to a study of blood T cell repertoires in COVID-19. Study context: T cells, B-cell-depleted T cells, or PBMCs supplied cDNA or gDNA.

In the source study's methods: From reference gene primer amplification, estimates of nucleated cell counts were derived. Profiled with immunoSEQ multiplex PCR; TCRdb holds only in-frame clones, not every one. V and J calls and clone size are copied from that table; D and trimming were computed from the DNA. The table includes about 220,000 clones, over 60% detected once. Germline V CDR1 and CDR2: SGHDT, YYEEEE. CDR3 length: 15 amino acids. Losses at the gene ends were 2 bases for V and 4 bases for J; bases not matched to a gene: 5. The TCR comes from a woman in her 70s with acute or convalescent COVID-19. This chain uses TRBV5-6 with TRBJ2-3; 9 bases are shared with TRBD1. Material: peripheral blood. The CDR3 reads CASSFPTGGPDTQYF. CDR3 nucleotide sequence: TGTGCCAGCAGCTTTCCGACAGGGGGGCCAGATACGCAGTATTTT.